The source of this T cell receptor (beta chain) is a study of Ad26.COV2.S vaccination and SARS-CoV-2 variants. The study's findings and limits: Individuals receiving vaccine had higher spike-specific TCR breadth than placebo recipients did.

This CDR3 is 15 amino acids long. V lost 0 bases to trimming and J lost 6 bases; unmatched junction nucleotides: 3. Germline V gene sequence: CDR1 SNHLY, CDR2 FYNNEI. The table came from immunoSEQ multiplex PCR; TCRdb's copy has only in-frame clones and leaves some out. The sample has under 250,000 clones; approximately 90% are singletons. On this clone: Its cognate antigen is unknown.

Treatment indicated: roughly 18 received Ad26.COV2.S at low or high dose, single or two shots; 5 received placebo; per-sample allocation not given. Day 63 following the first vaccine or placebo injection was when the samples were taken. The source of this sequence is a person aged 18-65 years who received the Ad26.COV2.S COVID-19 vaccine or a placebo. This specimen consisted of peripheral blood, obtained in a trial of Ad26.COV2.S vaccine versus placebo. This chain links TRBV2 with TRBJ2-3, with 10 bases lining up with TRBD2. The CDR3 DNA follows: TGTGCCAGCAGTGAAGCTAGCGGGGGGCGGGATACGCAGTATTTT. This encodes CASSEASGGRDTQYF.